Listed below are T cell receptor beta chains from one sample, sequenced in a study of T cell responses to AZD1222 COVID-19 vaccine. The method was immunoSEQ multiplex PCR; TCRdb's version includes in-frame clones alone and lacks a portion of them. Altogether roughly 120,000 clones are present, more than 80% being singletons, with the ten largest covering 4.4%. Sequencing was performed on peripheral blood, taken 28 days after the second AZD1222 dose. The receptors were gathered from an adult who received the AZD1222 COVID-19 vaccine. Each CDR3 is given with its conserved first and last residue. Fields, in order: clone size, V gene, D gene, J gene, CDR3 DNA, CDR3 protein. The D gene is left open where the match is weak. Rows give clone size only sometimes, using once, few, many, or a class for an expanded clone.

>-|TRBV5-1|TRBD1|TRBJ2-3
TGCGCCAGCAGCCCCCCGGGACAGGCAGTGGATACGCAGTATTTT
CASSPPGQAVDTQYF
>-|TRBV5-1|-|TRBJ2-1
TGCGCCAGCAGCTTGGGAGCCCTGGGTGGGGGCCGCTCCTACAATGAGCAGTTCTTC
CASSLGALGGGRSYNEQFF
>-|TRBV5-1|-|TRBJ2-3
TGCGCCAGCAGTCGGGTAAACACAGATACGCAGTATTTT
CASSRVNTDTQYF
>-|TRBV4-1|-|TRBJ1-2
TGCGCCAGCAGCCAAGATCCCGCAGGGGCAAACTATGGCTACACCTTC
CASSQDPAGANYGYTF
>-|TRBV7-6|-|TRBJ1-2
TGTGCCAGCAGCTTAGGGGTACTCGCTAACTATGGCTACACCTTC
CASSLGVLANYGYTF
>once|TRBV7-2|TRBD1|TRBJ1-5
TGTGCCAGCCAAAAGGGACAGGGGACTTATCAGCCCCAGCATTTT
CASQKGQGTYQPQHF
>few|TRBV4-3|TRBD1|TRBJ1-6
TGCGCCAGCAGCCGAGGACAGGGGCATTCACCCCTCCACTTT
CASSRGQGHSPLHF
>-|TRBV5-8|TRBD1|TRBJ2-3
TGTGCCAGCAGCTTGGGCCGGGACAGACTCACAGATACGCAGTATTTT
CASSLGRDRLTDTQYF
>-|TRBV19|-|TRBJ1-2
TGTGCCAGTAGTATAGATCGGGGCTATGGCCACACCTTC
CASSIDRGYGHTF
>few|TRBV5-4|-|TRBJ1-2
TGTGCCAGCAGCTTGGGGGCAGAGGGGTATGGCTACACCTTC
CASSLGAEGYGYTF
>-|TRBV5-4|-|TRBJ1-4
TGTGCCAGCAGCTTGTTTCCCGAAAAACTGTTTTTT
CASSLFPEKLFF
>-|TRBV7-8|TRBD1|TRBJ1-6
TGTGCCAGCAGCTTAGCCCCATGGACAGGAAGAAATTCACCCCTCCACTTT
CASSLAPWTGRNSPLHF
>-|TRBV27|TRBD2|TRBJ2-1
TGTGCCAGCAGCTCCCCTCTTAGGGGGACTAGCATGAACTACAATGAGCAGTTCTTC
CASSSPLRGTSMNYNEQFF
>-|TRBV9|-|TRBJ1-3
TGTGCCACAGGGACCGACTCTGGAAACACCATATATTTT
CATGTDSGNTIYF
>-|TRBV5-4|TRBD2|TRBJ2-1
TGTGCCAGCAGCTTGGCGGGGGGGAACAATGAGCAGTTCTTC
CASSLAGGNNEQFF
>-|TRBV5-1|-|TRBJ1-5
TGCGCCAGCAGCTTGGAGGGCACCAATAGCAATCAGCCCCAGCATTTT
CASSLEGTNSNQPQHF
>few|TRBV30|TRBD1|TRBJ1-1
TGTGCCTGGCGACAGGGTGAGGGCACTGAAGCTTTCTTT
CAWRQGEGTEAFF
>-|TRBV10-3|TRBD2|TRBJ2-1
TGTGCCATCGAGGCGGGGGGCGACAATGAGCAGTTCTTC
CAIEAGGDNEQFF
>-|TRBV15|TRBD1|TRBJ2-1
TGTGCCACCAGCGTCGACAGGGGCTCCTACAATGAGCAGTTCTTC
CATSVDRGSYNEQFF
>-|TRBV12-3/TRBV12-4|-|TRBJ1-2
TGTGCCACCACGGGGAGAAACTATGGCTACACCTTC
CATTGRNYGYTF
>-|TRBV28|-|TRBJ1-4
TGTGCCAGCAGACAGCGTAATGAAAAACTGTTTTTT
CASRQRNEKLFF
>-|TRBV28|TRBD1|TRBJ2-7
TGTGCCAGCACCAGGACAGGGGCGCTCTACGAGCAGTACTTC
CASTRTGALYEQYF
>-|TRBV7-2|-|TRBJ2-1
TGTGCCAGCAGCTTCGTGGGGACCCCATCTGAGCAGTTCTTC
CASSFVGTPSEQFF
>few|TRBV11-3|TRBD2|TRBJ2-2
TGTGCCAGCAGCGGCAGGGGTAGCGGGGGGATTGACACCGGGGAGCTGTTTTTT
CASSGRGSGGIDTGELFF
>-|TRBV18|-|TRBJ2-5
TGTGCCAGCTCACCACCCCTTCGGGGTGCTGTGGAGACCCAGTACTTC
CASSPPLRGAVETQYF
>-|TRBV28|-|TRBJ1-1
TGTGCCAGCAGCCCCATGGCGGGCCAGACGAACACTGAAGCTTTCTTT
CASSPMAGQTNTEAFF
>-|TRBV10-3|TRBD2|TRBJ2-2
TGTGCCATCAGGGCCCCGGGACTAGCCGGGGAGCTGTTTTTT
CAIRAPGLAGELFF
>once|TRBV28|TRBD1|TRBJ1-3
TGTGCCAGCAGTGCCGGGACAGGGATGTCCCTAGAATATTTT
CASSAGTGMSLEYF
>few|TRBV6-2/TRBV6-3|-|TRBJ2-7
TGTGCCAGCAGCCTCCAGGGGGGGCCCCCCTGGGAGCAGTACTTC
CASSLQGGPPWEQYF
>once|TRBV25-1|-|TRBJ2-1
TGTGCCAGCAGTGATTGGGGGAGTACCTACAATGAGCAGTTCTTC
CASSDWGSTYNEQFF
>-|TRBV2|-|TRBJ2-3
TGTGCCAGCAGTGAAATGGGTATGGGGTTCGGAGATACGCAGTATTTT
CASSEMGMGFGDTQYF
>-|TRBV7-9|-|TRBJ1-5
TGTGCCAGCAGCCCGGACGGACATCAGCCCCAGCATTTT
CASSPDGHQPQHF
>-|TRBV19|TRBD1|TRBJ2-1
TGTGCCAGTCGAGAGGACAGGGGGATCAATGAGCAGTTCTTC
CASREDRGINEQFF
>once|TRBV21-1|-|TRBJ2-7
TGTGCCAGCAGCAAAAGCGGGGAGAACGAGCAGTACTTC
CASSKSGENEQYF
>once|TRBV20-1|TRBD1|TRBJ1-2
TGCAGTGCTAGTCGCGGGGACAGGGGGCACTATGGCTACACCTTC
CSASRGDRGHYGYTF
>-|TRBV28|TRBD2|TRBJ2-5
TGTGCCACTACAAGCGGGGGGGGACAAGAGACCCAGTACTTC
CATTSGGGQETQYF
>-|TRBV3-1/TRBV3-2|-|TRBJ2-6
TGTGCCAGCAGCCCTGGGGCCAACGTCCTGACTTTC
CASSPGANVLTF
>-|TRBV28|TRBD1|TRBJ2-1
TGTGCCAGCAGATCCGGACAGGGAAGCTACAATGAGCAGTTCTTC
CASRSGQGSYNEQFF
>-|TRBV5-1|-|TRBJ2-2
TGCGCCAGCAGCTTGGACAGGGAGCTGTTTTTT
CASSLDRELFF
>-|TRBV19|TRBD1|TRBJ1-1
TGTGCCAGTAGTATGCCAGGGGGGAACACTGAAGCTTTCTTT
CASSMPGGNTEAFF